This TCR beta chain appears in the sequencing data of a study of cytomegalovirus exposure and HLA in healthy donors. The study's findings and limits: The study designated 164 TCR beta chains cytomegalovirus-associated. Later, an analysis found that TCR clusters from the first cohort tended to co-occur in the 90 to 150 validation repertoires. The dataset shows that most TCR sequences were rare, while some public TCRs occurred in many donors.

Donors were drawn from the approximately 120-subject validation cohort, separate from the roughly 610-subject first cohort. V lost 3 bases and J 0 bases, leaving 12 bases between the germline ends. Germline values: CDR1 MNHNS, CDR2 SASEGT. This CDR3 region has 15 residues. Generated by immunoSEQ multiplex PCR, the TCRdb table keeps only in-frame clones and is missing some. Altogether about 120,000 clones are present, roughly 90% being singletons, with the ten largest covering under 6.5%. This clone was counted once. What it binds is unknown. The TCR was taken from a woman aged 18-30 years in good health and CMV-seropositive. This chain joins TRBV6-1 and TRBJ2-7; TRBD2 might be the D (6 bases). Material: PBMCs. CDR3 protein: CASSEGLGSSYEQYF. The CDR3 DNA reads TGTGCCAGCAGTGAGGGACTGGGAAGCTCCTACGAGCAGTACTTC.